Listed below are T cell receptor beta chains from one sample, sequenced in a study of CD8 T cells in ankylosing spondylitis. TCRdb passed the 5' RACE reads through MiXCR, listing each CDR3 protein once. Of a few hundred thousand distinct CDR3 sequences in the sample, under 12% were seen once. The sample taken for sequencing was blood, either unsorted or a sorted T cell fraction (not recorded which). The receptors stem from a male donor with ankylosing spondylitis or in good health (not recorded which). CDR3s include the opening cysteine and the closing phenylalanine or tryptophan. Fields, in order: D gene, clone size, CDR3 length, V gene, J gene, CDR3 protein, CDR3 DNA. The D gene is left open where the match is weak. Size tells how often a clone was seen (once, few, many) or the class of an expanded clone, and some rows leave it out.

d_gene: TRBD1
abundance: many
len: 15
v_gene: TRBV7-2
j_gene: TRBJ2-3
CDR3aa: CASSRSGGVADTQYF
CDR3nt: TGTGCCAGCAGTCGTTCAGGGGGCGTCGCAGATACGCAGTATTTT

d_gene: NA
abundance: many
len: 13
v_gene: TRBV10-2
j_gene: TRBJ1-1
CDR3aa: CASSERARGEAFF
CDR3nt: TGCGCCAGCAGTGAGAGGGCTAGAGGCGAAGCTTTCTTT

d_gene: NA
abundance: few
len: 16
v_gene: TRBV6-1
j_gene: TRBJ2-7
CDR3aa: CASSMLLGASSYEQYF
CDR3nt: TGTGCCAGCAGTATGTTGTTGGGGGCGAGCTCCTACGAGCAGTACTTC

d_gene: TRBD2
abundance: many
len: 15
v_gene: TRBV20-1
j_gene: TRBJ2-7
CDR3aa: CSALPAGEGSYEQYF
CDR3nt: TGCAGTGCCCTCCCCGCGGGGGAAGGCTCCTACGAGCAGTACTTC

d_gene: NA
abundance: NA
len: 14
v_gene: TRBV20-1
j_gene: TRBJ1-5
CDR3aa: CSAAFGGYNQPQHF
CDR3nt: TGCAGTGCGGCCTTTGGAGGTTACAATCAGCCCCAGCATTTT

d_gene: NA
abundance: NA
len: 14
v_gene: TRBV5-1
j_gene: TRBJ1-1
CDR3aa: CASSSGDQPAEAFF
CDR3nt: TGCGCCAGCAGCTCCGGGGACCAGCCGGCTGAAGCTTTCTTT

d_gene: NA
abundance: few
len: 14
v_gene: TRBV6-1
j_gene: TRBJ1-2
CDR3aa: CASGSRGSNYGYTF
CDR3nt: TGTGCCAGCGGGTCCCGGGGTTCTAACTATGGCTACACCTTC

d_gene: NA
abundance: NA
len: 15
v_gene: TRBV2
j_gene: TRBJ2-7
CDR3aa: CASSEALGRSYEQYF
CDR3nt: TGTGCCAGCAGTGAAGCTCTGGGCAGGTCCTACGAGCAGTACTTC

d_gene: TRBD1
abundance: many
len: 16
v_gene: TRBV12-3/TRBV12-4
j_gene: TRBJ1-6
CDR3aa: CASSLGQTGYNSPLHF
CDR3nt: TGTGCCAGCAGTTTAGGACAGACAGGGTATAATTCACCCCTCCACTTT

d_gene: NA
abundance: many
len: 14
v_gene: TRBV12-3/TRBV12-4
j_gene: TRBJ2-1
CDR3aa: CASGLESSYNEQFF
CDR3nt: TGTGCCAGCGGGTTGGAGAGCTCCTACAATGAGCAGTTCTTC

d_gene: NA
abundance: many
len: 13
v_gene: TRBV12-3/TRBV12-4
j_gene: TRBJ1-5
CDR3aa: CASSGGERQPQHF
CDR3nt: TGTGCCAGCAGTGGGGGGGAAAGGCAGCCCCAGCATTTT

d_gene: TRBD2
abundance: NA
len: 17
v_gene: TRBV4-1
j_gene: TRBJ2-2
CDR3aa: CASSQEQRGRGTGELFF
CDR3nt: TGCGCCAGCAGCCAAGAACAAAGAGGGAGGGGCACCGGGGAGCTGTTTTTT

d_gene: TRBD2
abundance: many
len: 15
v_gene: TRBV20-1
j_gene: TRBJ2-3
CDR3aa: CSAREAGRITDTQYF
CDR3nt: TGCAGTGCTAGAGAAGCGGGACGTATCACAGATACGCAGTATTTT

d_gene: NA
abundance: many
len: 15
v_gene: TRBV20-1
j_gene: TRBJ1-5
CDR3aa: CSASPSGFSNQPQHF
CDR3nt: TGCAGTGCTAGCCCCTCCGGATTTAGCAATCAGCCCCAGCATTTT

d_gene: TRBD1
abundance: NA
len: 15
v_gene: TRBV12-3/TRBV12-4
j_gene: TRBJ1-6
CDR3aa: CASSLSGQGNSPLHF
CDR3nt: TGTGCCAGCAGTTTGTCGGGACAGGGTAATTCACCCCTCCACTTT

d_gene: NA
abundance: many
len: 16
v_gene: TRBV7-8
j_gene: TRBJ2-5
CDR3aa: CASSYGILGIVQTQYF
CDR3nt: TGTGCCAGCAGCTACGGGATTCTAGGGATAGTCCAGACCCAGTACTTC

d_gene: NA
abundance: many
len: 17
v_gene: TRBV7-2
j_gene: TRBJ1-3
CDR3aa: CASSKRWSLYSGNTIYF
CDR3nt: TGTGCCAGCAGTAAAAGGTGGTCCCTATACTCTGGAAACACCATATATTTT

d_gene: TRBD1
abundance: many
len: 12
v_gene: TRBV20-1
j_gene: TRBJ1-2
CDR3aa: CSADRGAPGYTF
CDR3nt: TGCAGTGCCGACAGGGGCGCTCCTGGCTACACCTTC

d_gene: NA
abundance: many
len: 16
v_gene: TRBV7-2
j_gene: TRBJ2-3
CDR3aa: CASSLVGQESTDTQYF
CDR3nt: TGTGCCAGCAGCCTCGTGGGCCAGGAAAGCACAGATACGCAGTATTTT

d_gene: TRBD2
abundance: few
len: 14
v_gene: TRBV5-1
j_gene: TRBJ2-3
CDR3aa: CASSPGGGEDTQYF
CDR3nt: TGCGCCAGCAGCCCAGGCGGGGGGGAGGATACGCAGTATTTT

d_gene: TRBD2
abundance: many
len: 19
v_gene: TRBV7-3
j_gene: TRBJ2-1
CDR3aa: CASSRTSGGTLSSYNEQFF
CDR3nt: TGTGCCAGCAGCAGGACTAGCGGGGGGACTTTGAGCTCCTACAATGAGCAGTTCTTC

d_gene: NA
abundance: many
len: 13
v_gene: TRBV21-1
j_gene: TRBJ2-3
CDR3aa: CASSIYVTDTQYF
CDR3nt: TGTGCCAGCAGCATATACGTCACAGATACGCAGTATTTT

d_gene: NA
abundance: few
len: 16
v_gene: TRBV5-1
j_gene: TRBJ2-7
CDR3aa: CASSLQRGSFSYEQYF
CDR3nt: TGCGCCAGCAGCTTACAAAGGGGCTCCTTCTCCTACGAGCAGTACTTC

d_gene: NA
abundance: many
len: 13
v_gene: TRBV20-1
j_gene: TRBJ2-7
CDR3aa: CSASTGVGGEQYF
CDR3nt: TGCAGTGCTAGTACAGGGGTCGGGGGGGAGCAGTACTTC

d_gene: NA
abundance: many
len: 14
v_gene: TRBV20-1
j_gene: TRBJ2-1
CDR3aa: CSAKAGRTYNEQFF
CDR3nt: TGCAGTGCTAAGGCGGGGCGTACCTACAATGAGCAGTTCTTC

d_gene: TRBD1
abundance: many
len: 16
v_gene: TRBV9
j_gene: TRBJ2-1
CDR3aa: CASSATGENLYNEQFF
CDR3nt: TGTGCCAGCAGCGCCACAGGGGAAAATTTGTACAATGAGCAGTTCTTC

d_gene: NA
abundance: NA
len: 16
v_gene: TRBV25-1
j_gene: TRBJ1-6
CDR3aa: CASSEGGGPRYSTLHF
CDR3nt: TGTGCCAGCAGTGAAGGGGGGGGGCCCCGGTATTCGACCCTCCACTTT

d_gene: NA
abundance: many
len: 14
v_gene: TRBV15
j_gene: TRBJ2-3
CDR3aa: CATSSAVGSDTQYF
CDR3nt: TGTGCCACCAGCAGTGCCGTAGGGTCAGATACGCAGTATTTT

d_gene: TRBD1
abundance: many
len: 14
v_gene: TRBV12-3/TRBV12-4
j_gene: TRBJ1-2
CDR3aa: CASSLGTGGSGYTF
CDR3nt: TGTGCCAGCAGTTTAGGGACAGGGGGTAGCGGCTACACCTTC

d_gene: TRBD1
abundance: many
len: 14
v_gene: TRBV10-3
j_gene: TRBJ2-7
CDR3aa: CAISAGTGLFEQYF
CDR3nt: TGTGCCATCAGCGCCGGGACAGGGTTATTCGAGCAGTACTTC

d_gene: NA
abundance: NA
len: 13
v_gene: TRBV5-1
j_gene: TRBJ2-7
CDR3aa: CASSPGASYEQCF
CDR3nt: TGCGCCAGCAGCCCGGGAGCCTCCTACGAGCAGTGCTTC

d_gene: TRBD2
abundance: many
len: 15
v_gene: TRBV24-1
j_gene: TRBJ2-1
CDR3aa: CATSDSRGLDGEQFF
CDR3nt: TGTGCCACCAGTGATTCGAGAGGACTAGACGGTGAGCAGTTCTTC

d_gene: NA
abundance: many
len: 15
v_gene: TRBV14
j_gene: TRBJ2-7
CDR3aa: CASSQDPGPSYEQYF
CDR3nt: TGTGCCAGCAGCCAAGACCCGGGACCCTCCTACGAGCAGTACTTC

d_gene: TRBD1
abundance: NA
len: 15
v_gene: TRBV5-8
j_gene: TRBJ1-2
CDR3aa: CASSPGTGQKYGYTF
CDR3nt: TGTGCCAGCAGCCCGGGGACAGGGCAAAAATATGGCTACACCTTC

d_gene: NA
abundance: NA
len: 15
v_gene: TRBV5-1
j_gene: TRBJ2-2
CDR3aa: CASSLSERKTGELFF
CDR3nt: TGCGCCAGCAGCTTGAGCGAGCGCAAGACCGGGGAGCTGTTTTTT

d_gene: TRBD1
abundance: NA
len: 16
v_gene: TRBV24-1
j_gene: TRBJ2-3
CDR3aa: CVTARDRGGSTDTQYF
CDR3nt: TGTGTCACCGCCCGGGACAGGGGCGGAAGCACAGATACGCAGTATTTT

d_gene: TRBD2
abundance: many
len: 13
v_gene: TRBV20-1
j_gene: TRBJ2-1
CDR3aa: CSARPPGRNEQFF
CDR3nt: TGCAGTGCTAGACCCCCCGGGAGGAATGAGCAGTTCTTC

d_gene: NA
abundance: many
len: 14
v_gene: TRBV5-1
j_gene: TRBJ2-7
CDR3aa: CASSYDLQQYEQYF
CDR3nt: TGCGCCAGCAGCTATGATTTACAGCAATACGAGCAGTACTTC

d_gene: NA
abundance: many
len: 16
v_gene: TRBV7-3
j_gene: TRBJ1-3
CDR3aa: CASSLTGGNSGNTIYF
CDR3nt: TGTGCCAGCAGCTTAACGGGCGGCAACTCTGGAAACACCATATATTTT

d_gene: NA
abundance: few
len: 16
v_gene: TRBV7-3
j_gene: TRBJ2-3
CDR3aa: CASSPFRGVSTDTQYF
CDR3nt: TGTGCCAGCAGCCCGTTTAGGGGAGTGAGCACAGATACGCAGTATTTT

d_gene: TRBD2
abundance: few
len: 18
v_gene: TRBV5-1
j_gene: TRBJ2-3
CDR3aa: CASSLGTSGVGSPDTQYF
CDR3nt: TGCGCCAGCAGCCTGGGGACTAGCGGGGTTGGGTCCCCAGATACGCAGTATTTT

d_gene: NA
abundance: few
len: 17
v_gene: TRBV5-6
j_gene: TRBJ2-2
CDR3aa: CASSLSSRVLSTGELFF
CDR3nt: TGTGCCAGCAGCTTGTCGTCCAGGGTTCTCTCTACCGGGGAGCTGTTTTTT

d_gene: NA
abundance: few
len: 14
v_gene: TRBV5-1
j_gene: TRBJ1-2
CDR3aa: CASSTRLEGSGYTF
CDR3nt: TGCGCCAGCAGCACTCGATTGGAGGGATCTGGCTACACCTTC

d_gene: TRBD1
abundance: NA
len: 12
v_gene: TRBV28
j_gene: TRBJ2-7
CDR3aa: CASSGTVYEQYF
CDR3nt: TGTGCCAGCAGCGGGACAGTCTACGAGCAGTACTTC

d_gene: NA
abundance: NA
len: 18
v_gene: TRBV24-1
j_gene: TRBJ2-1
CDR3aa: CATTGSDGFGSSYNEQFF
CDR3nt: TGTGCCACCACTGGATCCGACGGGTTCGGGAGCTCCTACAATGAGCAGTTCTTC

d_gene: NA
abundance: few
len: 14
v_gene: TRBV7-2
j_gene: TRBJ2-5
CDR3aa: CASSLVGAWETQYF
CDR3nt: TGTGCCAGCAGCTTAGTTGGGGCCTGGGAGACCCAGTACTTC